The source of this T cell receptor beta chain is a study of blood T cell repertoires in COVID-19. Whole-study context: Samples taken during acute and convalescent COVID-19 were collected in the United States, Italy and Spain.

The data were produced by immunoSEQ multiplex PCR, yet TCRdb's version contains in-frame clones alone and is incomplete. The table lists about 120,000 clones, 78% of them singletons. Germline V gene data show CDR1 as SGHTS and CDR2 as YDEGEE. The CDR3 runs to 14 residues. V shed 3 bases and J shed 0 bases, with 9 bases lying between them. This clonotype was obtained from a man between 65 and 85 years old with acute or convalescent COVID-19. The chain combines TRBV5-8 with TRBJ2-5; possibly TRBD1 for D (6 bases). The sequenced sample consisted of peripheral blood. The DNA of the CDR3 is TGTGCCAGCAGCTCGGGACACTACCAAGAGACCCAGTACTTC. This gives the protein CASSSGHYQETQYF.